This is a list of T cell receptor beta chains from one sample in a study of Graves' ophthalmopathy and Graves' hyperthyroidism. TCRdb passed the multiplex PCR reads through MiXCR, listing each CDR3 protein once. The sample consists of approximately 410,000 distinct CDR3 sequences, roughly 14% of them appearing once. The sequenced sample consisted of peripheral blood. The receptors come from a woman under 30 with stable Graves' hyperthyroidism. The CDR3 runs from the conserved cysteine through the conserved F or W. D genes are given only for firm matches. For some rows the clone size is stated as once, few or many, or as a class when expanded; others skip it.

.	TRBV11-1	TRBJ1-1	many	CASSLGGGSGRNTEAFF	TGTGCCAGCAGCCTCGGGGGAGGATCAGGGAGAAACACTGAAGCTTTCTTT
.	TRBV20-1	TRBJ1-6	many	CSARVLTGPGSPLHF	TGCAGTGCTAGAGTCCTAACAGGGCCTGGATCACCCCTCCACTTT
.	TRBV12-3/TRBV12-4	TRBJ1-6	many	CASSFVGAQYNSPLHF	TGTGCCAGCAGTTTTGTGGGGGCTCAGTATAATTCACCCCTCCACTTT
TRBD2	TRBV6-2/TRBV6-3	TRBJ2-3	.	CASSLRSGAFTDTQYF	TGTGCCAGCAGCTTGCGTAGCGGGGCTTTCACAGATACGCAGTATTTT
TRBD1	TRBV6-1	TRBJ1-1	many	CASRNRGQQATNTEAFF	TGTGCCAGCAGGAACCGGGGACAGCAAGCAACGAACACTGAAGCTTTCTTT
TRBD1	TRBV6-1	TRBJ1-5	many	CASSEANRGQPQHF	TGTGCCAGCAGTGAAGCTAACAGGGGTCAGCCCCAGCATTTT
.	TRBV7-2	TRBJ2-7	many	CASSLGGATYEQYF	TGTGCCAGCAGCTTAGGAGGGGCTACCTACGAGCAGTACTTC
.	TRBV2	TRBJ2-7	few	CASKSDSYEQYF	TGTGCCAGCAAATCGGACTCCTACGAGCAGTACTTC
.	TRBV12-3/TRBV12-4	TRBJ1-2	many	CASSPDINYGYTF	TGTGCCAGCAGCCCCGACATTAACTATGGCTACACCTTC
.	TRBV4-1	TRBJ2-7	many	CASSQDLNRVYEQYF	TGCGCCAGCAGCCAAGATCTAAACCGCGTCTACGAGCAGTACTTC
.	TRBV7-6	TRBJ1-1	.	CASSSRVEAFF	TGTGCCAGCAGTTCCAGGGTTGAAGCTTTCTTT
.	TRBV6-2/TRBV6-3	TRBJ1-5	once	CASSYSIDRYQPQHF	TGTGCCAGCAGTTACTCGATCGACAGATATCAGCCTCAGCATTTT
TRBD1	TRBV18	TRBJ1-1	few	CASSQLNEGARGTEAFF	TGTGCCAGCTCCCAACTCAACGAGGGGGCGAGAGGAACTGAAGCTTTCTTT
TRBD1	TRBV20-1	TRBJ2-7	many	CSALQGARDYEQYF	TGCAGTGCTCTACAGGGGGCGCGAGACTACGAGCAGTACTTC
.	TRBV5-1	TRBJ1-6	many	CASSLQGQPSNSPLHF	TGCGCCAGCAGCTTGCAGGGGCAGCCTTCTAATTCACCCCTCCACTTT
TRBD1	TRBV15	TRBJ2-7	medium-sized	CASSPGTGNTYEQYF	TGTGCCAGCTCGCCCGGGACAGGGAACACCTACGAGCAGTACTTC
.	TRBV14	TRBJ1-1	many	CASSRIEADTEAFF	TGTGCCAGCAGCCGCATTGAAGCGGACACTGAAGCTTTCTTT
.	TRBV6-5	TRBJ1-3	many	CASSYGDTSGNTIYF	TGTGCCAGCAGTTATGGCGACACCTCTGGAAACACCATATATTTT
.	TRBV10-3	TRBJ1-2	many	CAISNLGQSMYGYTF	TGTGCCATCAGTAATCTAGGACAGTCGATGTATGGCTACACCTTC
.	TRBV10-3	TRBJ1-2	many	CAIGGANYGYTF	TGTGCCATCGGCGGAGCGAACTATGGCTACACCTTC
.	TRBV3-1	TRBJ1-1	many	CASSQDLNTEAFF	TGTGCCAGCAGCCAAGACCTGAACACTGAAGCTTTCTTT
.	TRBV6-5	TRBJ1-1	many	CASSFGVDEAFF	TGTGCCAGCAGTTTCGGGGTAGATGAAGCTTTCTTT
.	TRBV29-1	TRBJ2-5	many	CSVRGETQYF	TGCAGCGTTCGGGGAGAGACCCAGTACTTC
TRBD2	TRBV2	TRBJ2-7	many	CASSEAPRGGLEQYF	TGTGCCAGCAGTGAAGCGCCGCGGGGGGGGCTGGAGCAGTACTTC